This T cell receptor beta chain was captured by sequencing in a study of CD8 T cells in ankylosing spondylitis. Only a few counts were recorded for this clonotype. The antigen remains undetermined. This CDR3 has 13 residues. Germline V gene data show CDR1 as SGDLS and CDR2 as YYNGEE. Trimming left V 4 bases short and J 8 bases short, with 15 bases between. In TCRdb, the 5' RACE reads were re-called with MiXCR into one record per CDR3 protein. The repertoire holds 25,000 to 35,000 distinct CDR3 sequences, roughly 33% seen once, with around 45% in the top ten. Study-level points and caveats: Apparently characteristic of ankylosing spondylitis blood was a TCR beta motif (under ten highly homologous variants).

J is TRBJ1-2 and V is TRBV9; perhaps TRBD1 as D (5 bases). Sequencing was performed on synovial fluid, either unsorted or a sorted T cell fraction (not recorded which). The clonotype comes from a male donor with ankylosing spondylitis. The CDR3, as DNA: TGTGCCAGCAGCACCAGGGAGGCTGGCGGCTACACCTTC. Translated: CASSTREAGGYTF. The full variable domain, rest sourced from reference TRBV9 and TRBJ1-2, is DSGVTQTPKHLITATGQRVTLRCSPRSGDLSVYWYQQSLDQGLQFLIQYYNGEERAKGNILERFSAQQFPDLHSELNLSSLELGDSALYFCASSTREAGGYTFGSGTRLTVV.